Shown below are 20 T cell receptor beta chains from a single sample sequenced in a study of blood T cell repertoires in COVID-19. Sequenced by immunoSEQ multiplex PCR; TCRdb stores in-frame clones only, minus some. The sample holds nearly 110,000 clones, 84% seen once. Sequencing was done on a sample of peripheral blood. The origin of the receptors is a woman aged 55-70 years with acute or convalescent COVID-19.

This clone has just one count. The chain has TRBV4-1 and TRBJ2-7; D is ambiguous. Trimming removed 0 bases at V and 6 bases at J, with 12 bases between. The germline gives CDR1 MGHRA, CDR2 YSYEKL. The CDR3 contains 14 residues. The CDR3 protein is CASSQERRCCEQYF. The CDR3 DNA reads TGCGCCAGCAGCCAAGAAAGGCGGTGCTGCGAGCAGTACTTC.

The chain joins TRBV10-3 to TRBJ1-6; the match to TRBD1 covers 9 bases. The CDR3 is 16 amino acids. CDR1 is ENHRY and CDR2 is SYGVKD in the germline V gene. V was pared by 0 bases and J by 6 bases, with 3 bases of the junction left unmatched. The CDR3, as DNA: TGTGCCATCAGTGAGTCGGGACAGGGAATTAATTCACCCCTCCACTTT. Translating it yields CAISESGQGINSPLHF.

The CDR3, as DNA: TGCGCCAGCAGCCGACTGGCGAAGTTCGGCAATTCACCCCTCCACTTT. Protein product: CASSRLAKFGNSPLHF. The V and J genes are TRBV23-1 and TRBJ1-6; D gene uncertain. TRBV23-1 is designated an ORF whose function remains uncertain. V lost 6 bases and J lost 7, with 19 bases in between. This CDR3 has 16 residues.

The rearrangement links TRBV28 to TRBJ1-5, with 11 bases fitting TRBD1. This CDR3 contains 14 residues. Germline CDR1 and CDR2: MDHEN and SYDVKM. J lost 3 bases, V lost 8 bases, and 3 bases had no gene match. CDR3 sequence reads: CASRTGGNNQPQHF. In nucleotides, the CDR3 is TGTGCCAGCCGGACAGGGGGCAACAATCAGCCCCAGCATTTT.

The gene calls are TRBV2 and TRBJ2-5; 8 bases line up with TRBD1. The CDR3 sequence is 15 residues long. Germline CDR1 and CDR2: SNHLY and FYNNEI. V lost 6 bases, J lost 4 bases, and 10 bases stayed unmatched. CDR3 loop: CASRDYNTGGETQYF. The CDR3 DNA reads as TGTGCCAGCAGGGACTACAATACAGGGGGAGAGACCCAGTACTTC.

This chain uses TRBV28 with TRBJ2-7, with D maybe TRBD1 (6 bases). The CDR3 loop spans 17 amino acids. Trimming shortened V by 5 bases and J by 2 bases, and 22 bases separated the two germline ends. Germline V CDR1 and CDR2: MDHEN, SYDVKM. CDR3 bases: TGTGCCAGCAGTGCCCTGACCCTACAGGGATCCCCCTACGAGCAGTACTTC. This translates into CASSALTLQGSPYEQYF.

This chain links TRBV10-1 with TRBJ1-2; a possible D gene is TRBD1 (5 bases). The germline V and J ends were trimmed by 5 bases and 5 bases, with 12 bases remaining between them. The CDR3 has 13 residues. Per the germline V gene, CDR1 is WNHNN and CDR2 is SYGVQD (reference sequence). The CDR3 DNA reads as TGCGCCAGCAGTCGACAGTTAGGATATGGCTACACCTTC. Its protein product is CASSRQLGYGYTF.

For this clone: The junction departs from the called germline gene at one end, perhaps through a read error. The chain employs TRBV5-6 and TRBJ2-7; D is perhaps TRBD2 (9 bases). The CDR3 is 16 residues long. The V gene's germline CDR1 is SGHDT and CDR2 YYEEEE. The CDR3 DNA follows: TGCGCCCCCCGCGGGGGGGCGGGACAGGCCCCCTACGAGCAGTACTTC. Its translation: CAPRGGAGQAPYEQYF.

The chain is built from TRBV19 and TRBJ2-1, with 9 bases matching TRBD2. CDR1 and CDR2 from the germline V gene are LNHDA and SQIVND (reference sequence). CDR3 size: 18 residues. V gave up 3 bases and J gave up 4 bases; unmatched junction bases: 13. The CDR3 region has the DNA TGTGCCAGTAGTATGCTCAGTGGCGGGGGGGTTCCGTACAATGAGCAGTTCTTC. Amino acids: CASSMLSGGGVPYNEQFF.

This rearrangement joins TRBV4-1 to TRBJ2-3, with D possibly matching TRBD1 (6 bases). Trimming took off 4 bases at V and 2 bases at J, with 16 bases between the two ends. CDR1 MGHRA and CDR2 YSYEKL come from the germline V gene. The CDR3 is 16 residues long. CDR3 sequence (DNA): TGCGCCAGCAGCCCTGAAGGGGGTATAGCCACAGATACGCAGTATTTT. The encoded protein is CASSPEGGIATDTQYF.

The rearrangement uses TRBV5-1 and TRBJ2-1, with 7 bases aligning to TRBD2. The CDR3 covers 15 residues. V shed 0 bases, J shed 8 bases, and the junction held 8 bases outside the gene matches. Germline CDR1 and CDR2: SGHRS and YFSETQ. The CDR3 sequence is CASSLAAAGADEQFF. CDR3 nucleotide sequence: TGCGCCAGCAGCTTGGCAGCGGCGGGAGCGGATGAGCAGTTCTTC. Together with reference TRBV5-1 and TRBJ2-1, the CDR3 gives the full variable domain: KAGVTQTPRYLIKTRGQQVTLSCSPISGHRSVSWYQQTPGQGLQFLFEYFSETQRNKGNFPGRFSGRQFSNSRSEMNVSTLELGDSALYLCASSLAAAGADEQFFGPGTRLTVL.

The CDR3 sequence is CASSNYRVGNTEAFF. In nucleotides, the CDR3 is TGTGCCAGTAGCAACTACAGGGTAGGGAACACTGAAGCTTTCTTT. This chain connects TRBV19 to TRBJ1-1, with D perhaps matching TRBD1 (6 bases). Trimming removed 6 bases at V and 1 base at J, with 15 bases between. The CDR3 length is 15 residues. Germline V lookup: CDR1 LNHDA, CDR2 SQIVND (reference sequence).

Here the CDR3 DNA reads TGCGCCAGCAGCTTAGATCTGGCTTTTAACTATGGCTACACCTTC. Translating gives CASSLDLAFNYGYTF. This chain links TRBV5-1 with TRBJ1-2; D not resolved. CDR1 SGHRS and CDR2 YFSETQ come from the germline V gene. The V gene lost 2 bases and the J gene lost 1 base, with 12 bases spanning the gap. This CDR3 contains 15 residues. Full variable domain (rest looked up from reference TRBV5-1 and TRBJ1-2): KAGVTQTPRYLIKTRGQQVTLSCSPISGHRSVSWYQQTPGQGLQFLFEYFSETQRNKGNFPGRFSGRQFSNSRSEMNVSTLELGDSALYLCASSLDLAFNYGYTFGSGTRLTVV.

As to this clone: One end of the junction varies from germline; a read error may be responsible. The rearrangement uses TRBV19 and TRBJ1-2; 7 bases align to TRBD1. Germline CDR1 reads LNHDA; CDR2 reads SQIVND (reference sequence). The CDR3 runs 15 residues. The CDR3, as DNA: TGTGCCAGTAGGATAGGCACAGGGGACCTTCATGGCTACACCTTC. Its translation: CASRIGTGDLHGYTF.

The CDR3 DNA reads TGTGCCAGCAAAGGGGGCTATGGCTACACCTTC. Translating it yields CASKGGYGYTF. The chain combines TRBV6-4 with TRBJ1-2; a possible D gene is TRBD1 (6 bases). The germline CDR1 and CDR2 sequences are MRHNA and SNTAGT. There are 11 residues in the CDR3. V lost 7 bases and J lost 4, with 7 bases in between.

The V and J genes are TRBV5-1 and TRBJ2-1, with D possibly being TRBD1 (5 bases). The CDR3 length is 15 residues. Germline V lookup: CDR1 SGHRS, CDR2 YFSETQ. The V and J ends lost 0 bases and 2 bases respectively, with 9 bases between them. The CDR3 DNA reads TGCGCCAGCAGCTTGGAGGACATGACCTACAATGAGCAGTTCTTC. Protein: CASSLEDMTYNEQFF.

This chain connects TRBV4-1 to TRBJ2-2, with a tentative D call TRBD1 (7 bases). Trimming cost V 4 bases and J 3 bases, with 18 bases left between them. Germline CDR1 is MGHRA and CDR2 is YSYEKL. The CDR3 is 17 residues long. The CDR3 sequence: CASSLQRRRGDTGELFF. The CDR3 DNA is TGCGCCAGCAGCCTCCAAAGGCGCAGGGGGGACACCGGGGAGCTGTTTTTT.

V is TRBV5-4 and J is TRBJ1-1, with D perhaps TRBD1 (6 bases). CDR3 size: 15 residues. CDR1 SGHNT and CDR2 YYREEE come from the germline V gene (reference sequence). The V and J ends lost 4 bases and 3 bases respectively, with 16 bases between them. The CDR3 nucleotides are TGTGCCAGCAGCCCGTCGGGGGGCTCGGACACTGAAGCTTTCTTT. Translating gives CASSPSGGSDTEAFF.

The J gene is TRBJ1-2, the V gene TRBV2; 8 bases align to TRBD1. The trim removed 6 bases at V and 5 bases at J, leaving 8 bases unmatched. CDR3 length: 14 residues. Germline V gives CDR1 SNHLY, CDR2 FYNNEI. The CDR3 loop reads CASSSRDRTYGYTF. The DNA for the CDR3 is TGTGCCAGCAGCAGCCGGGACAGGACTTATGGCTACACCTTC.

This clone appeared once. The CDR3 nucleotides read TGTGCCAGCAGTTATACGACAGGGGTGGATGGCTACACCTTC. It codes for CASSYTTGVDGYTF. J is TRBJ1-2 and V is TRBV27; 8 nucleotides match TRBD1. V was clipped by 4 bases and J by 6 bases; unmatched bases: 7. There are 14 residues in the CDR3. Germline CDR1 MNHEY, CDR2 SMNVEV (reference sequence).